Included here is one T cell receptor beta chain sequence, with context. CDR1 and CDR2 (germline): SGHTS, YDEGEE. This CDR3 comprises 14 residues. V was clipped by 1 base and J by 4 bases, with 9 bases between them. This specimen belongs to a study of blood T cell repertoires in COVID-19. Study summary: Specimens from acute and convalescent COVID-19 originated in the United States, Italy and Spain. In each case, the material was cDNA or gDNA derived from T cells, B-cell-depleted T cells, or PBMCs.

The authors' processing: Estimation of nucleated cell counts was performed using reference gene primer amplification. Sequencing used immunoSEQ multiplex PCR; TCRdb keeps in-frame clones, though not all of them. Clonal size and the V and J genes are those of that table, whereas D and trimming came from the DNA. Here the sample spans some 96,000 clones, 80% being singletons. This TCR was sampled from a woman between 65 and 79 years old with acute or convalescent COVID-19. Source material: peripheral blood. The chain is built from TRBV5-8 and TRBJ2-1; D not resolved. The CDR3 sequence is CASSLSGLYNEQFF. CDR3 bases: TGTGCCAGCAGCTTGTCTGGCTTGTACAATGAGCAGTTCTTC.